Listed here are 16 T cell receptor beta chains from one sample, sequenced in a study of T cells in Graves' hyperthyroidism and ophthalmopathy. RNA transcripts were the template for amplifying TCR beta CDR3 regions. First-round RT-PCR with HTBI primers amplified the TCR CDR3 region. Each CDR3 protein is one row after TCRdb ran MiXCR on the multiplex PCR reads. The table has around 700,000 distinct CDR3 sequences, 15% to 20% seen once; the top ten hold over 15%. Sample: blood. These receptors all come from a woman in her fifties or sixties with Graves' hyperthyroidism that later progressed to Graves' ophthalmopathy.

The V call is TRBV6-2 or TRBV6-3, the J call TRBJ2-3; D is unresolved. The CDR3 loop spans 14 amino acids. The V end lost 8 bases, the J end lost 4 bases, and 16 bases lay between the germline ends. From germline, CDR1 is MNHEY and CDR2 SVGEGT. CDR3 region: CASVGIVAADTQYF. As DNA, the CDR3 is TGTGCCAGCGTTGGTATAGTTGCCGCAGATACGCAGTATTTT.

This clonotype has at least ten counts. The V gene is TRBV20-1, the J gene TRBJ2-7, with 8 positions matching TRBD1. The trim removed 3 bases at V and 6 bases at J, leaving 4 bases unmatched. Per the germline V gene, CDR1 is DFQATT and CDR2 is SNEGSKA (reference sequence). The CDR3 has 12 residues. The DNA of the CDR3 is TGCAGTGCTAGGGGTACAGGGGGCGAGCAGTACTTC. Its protein is CSARGTGGEQYF.

The chain has TRBV5-1 and TRBJ2-6; D unclear. The CDR3 contains 16 residues. The ends were cut back, 3 bases at V and 2 bases at J, with 12 bases in the middle. Germline CDR1 reads SGHRS; CDR2 reads YFSETQ. The CDR3 DNA sequence: TGCGCCAGCAGCTCCGCCTACGAGACTGGGGCCAACGTCCTGACTTTC. Encoded protein: CASSSAYETGANVLTF.

This clonotype has ten or more counts. The chain uses TRBV20-1 and TRBJ1-2; 8 nucleotides line up with TRBD1. Trimming at V came to 3 bases and at J to 1 base, leaving 1 base not matched to a gene. The CDR3 extends over 13 amino acids. The germline V gene encodes CDR1 DFQATT and CDR2 SNEGSKA (reference sequence). The CDR3 DNA sequence: TGCAGTGCTAGGGACAGGGATAACTATGGCTACACCTTC. This sequence encodes CSARDRDNYGYTF.

The rearrangement links TRBV29-1 to TRBJ1-4; D gene unclear. The CDR3 is 13 residues long. CDR1 and CDR2 (germline): SQVTM, ANQGSEA. V was clipped by 6 bases and J by 5 bases, with 13 bases between them. This chain's CDR3 is CSVLSPSNEKLFF. The CDR3 region has the DNA TGCAGCGTGCTCAGTCCTTCAAATGAAAAACTGTTTTTT. The variable domain in full, with the rest retrieved from reference TRBV29-1 and TRBJ1-4, is SAVISQKPSRDICQRGTSLTIQCQVDSQVTMMFWYRQQPGQSLTLIATANQGSEATYESGFVIDKFPISRPNLTFSTLTVSNMSPEDSSIYLCSVLSPSNEKLFFGSGTQLSVL.

This chain connects TRBV3-1 to TRBJ2-1; D not resolved. The germline V gene has CDR1 LGHDT and CDR2 YNNKEL (reference sequence). The CDR3 runs 13 residues. V lost 4 bases, J lost 6 bases, and 10 bases lay in between. The CDR3 sequence is CASSLWNSNEQFF. The CDR3 nucleotides read TGTGCCAGCAGCCTATGGAACAGCAATGAGCAGTTCTTC.

This clonotype was seen repeatedly, ten times or more. The chain couples TRBV2 to TRBJ1-2; a weak D match, TRBD1 (6 bases). CDR1 is SNHLY, CDR2 FYNNEI, per germline. Trimming stripped 4 bases from V and 6 bases from J, with 21 bases between. The CDR3 runs to 16 residues. The CDR3 loop reads CASSGGSGRGFDGYTF. DNA of the CDR3: TGTGCCAGCAGTGGGGGCTCGGGCAGGGGATTCGATGGCTACACCTTC. Drawing the rest from reference TRBV2 and TRBJ1-2, the complete variable domain is EPEVTQTPSHQVTQMGQEVILRCVPISNHLYFYWYRQILGQKVEFLVSFYNNEISEKSEIFDDQFSVERPDGSNFTLKIRSTKLEDSAMYFCASSGGSGRGFDGYTFGSGTRLTVV.

This chain connects TRBV5-1 to TRBJ2-6, with D unclear. Looked up from germline, CDR1 is SGHRS and CDR2 is YFSETQ. This CDR3 spans 18 amino acids. Trimming stripped 0 bases from V and 0 bases from J, with 13 bases between. CDR3 in amino acids: CASSLAASESSGANVLTF. In DNA, the CDR3 is TGCGCCAGCAGCTTGGCAGCCAGCGAGAGCTCTGGGGCCAACGTCCTGACTTTC.

In its sample, this clonotype was seen once. The V and J genes are TRBV5-4 and TRBJ1-4, with unresolved D. Germline V gene data show CDR1 as SGHNT and CDR2 as YYREEE (reference sequence). The CDR3 sequence is 14 residues long. Deletions cut 2 bases from V and 8 bases from J, with 13 bases between. The CDR3 bases are TGTGCCAGCAGCTTTCAACCTGCCGGCGAAAAACTGTTTTTT. Translating gives CASSFQPAGEKLFF. Together with reference TRBV5-4 and TRBJ1-4, the CDR3 gives the full variable domain: ETGVTQSPTHLIKTRGQQVTLRCSSQSGHNTVSWYQQALGQGPQFIFQYYREEENGRGNFPPRFSGLQFPNYSSELNVNALELDDSALYLCASSFQPAGEKLFFGSGTQLSVL.

This clonotype was found a few times. The V gene is TRBV14, the J gene TRBJ2-7; D gene uncertain. The CDR3 sequence is 12 residues long. The ends were cut back, 6 bases at V and 2 bases at J, with 8 bases in the middle. Germline CDR1 is SGHDN and CDR2 is FVKESK. CDR3 in DNA: TGTGCCAGCAGTGGGGATACCTACGAGCAGTACTTC. Protein: CASSGDTYEQYF.

This clonotype was picked up many times. V is TRBV12-3 or TRBV12-4 and J is TRBJ1-1; D uncertain. The CDR3 loop spans 11 amino acids. Trimming pared 3 bases from V and 10 bases from J, leaving 9 bases between. CDR3 region: CASSFSDGAFF. The CDR3 DNA reads as TGTGCCAGCAGTTTTTCGGATGGAGCTTTCTTT.

This clonotype was detected only a few times. V and J are TRBV25-1 and TRBJ1-1; possibly TRBD1 for D (6 bases). V was clipped by 8 bases and J by 0 bases, with 13 bases between them. Germline V gives CDR1 MGHDK, CDR2 SYGVNS. This CDR3 contains 14 residues. As DNA, the CDR3 is TGTGCCAGCGAGTTCACAGGGATGAACACTGAAGCTTTCTTT. Protein product: CASEFTGMNTEAFF.

At least ten counts were recorded for this clonotype. This sequence joins TRBV7-8 and TRBJ1-1; 7 bases map to TRBD1. V shed 2 bases, J shed 1 base, and the junction held 10 bases outside the gene matches. Germline V gene lookup returns CDR1 SGHVS and CDR2 FQNEAQ. The CDR3 is 17 amino acids. The CDR3 loop reads CASSLLLRGGANTEAFF. For the CDR3, the DNA is TGTGCCAGCAGCTTACTCCTAAGAGGGGGCGCGAACACTGAAGCTTTCTTT. The complete variable domain, with remaining parts taken from reference TRBV7-8 and TRBJ1-1, reads GAGVSQSPRYKVAKRGQDVALRCDPISGHVSLFWYQQALGQGPEFLTYFQNEAQLDKSGLPSDRFFAERPEGSVSTLKIQRTQQEDSAVYLCASSLLLRGGANTEAFFGQGTRLTVV.

This rearrangement joins TRBV20-1 to TRBJ1-2, with 9 positions matching TRBD1. The germline gives CDR1 DFQATT, CDR2 SNEGSKA (reference sequence). V lost 7 bases, J lost 5 bases, and 8 bases stayed unmatched. The CDR3 is 13 residues long. The CDR3 DNA sequence: TGCAGTGACGGGACAGGGACCGCATATGGCTACACCTTC. The encoded protein is CSDGTGTAYGYTF.

There are many counts of this clonotype. This chain's CDR3 is CASSPLQGNEKLFF. The CDR3, as DNA: TGTGCCAGCTCACCGCTACAGGGGAATGAAAAACTGTTTTTT. This chain links TRBV18 with TRBJ1-4; 7 nucleotides line up with TRBD1. The CDR3 runs to 14 residues. With 3 bases clipped from V and 5 bases from J, the junction kept 3 bases outside the gene matches. CDR1 and CDR2 (germline): KGHSH, LQKENI.

This clonotype was counted ten times or more. The rearrangement joins TRBV20-1 to TRBJ1-4, with D possibly TRBD1 on 5 matching bases. The CDR3 is 14 amino acids. Germline V gene sequence: CDR1 DFQATT, CDR2 SNEGSKA (reference sequence). The germline V and J ends were trimmed by 0 bases and 8 bases, with 13 bases remaining between them. The DNA of the CDR3 is TGCAGTGCTAGAGATCCCCGGGGGGACGAAAAACTGTTTTTT. Encoded protein: CSARDPRGDEKLFF.